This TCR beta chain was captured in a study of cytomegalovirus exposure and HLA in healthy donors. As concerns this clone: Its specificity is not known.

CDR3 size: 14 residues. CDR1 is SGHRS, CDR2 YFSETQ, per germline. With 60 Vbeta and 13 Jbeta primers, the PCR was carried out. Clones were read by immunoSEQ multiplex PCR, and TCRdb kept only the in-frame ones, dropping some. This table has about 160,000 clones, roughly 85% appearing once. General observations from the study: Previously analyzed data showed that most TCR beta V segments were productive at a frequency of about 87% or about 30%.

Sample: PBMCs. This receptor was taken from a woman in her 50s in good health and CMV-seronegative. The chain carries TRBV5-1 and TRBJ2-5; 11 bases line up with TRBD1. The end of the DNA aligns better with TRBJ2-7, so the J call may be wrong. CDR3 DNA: TGCGCCAGCAGCTTAGGGACAGGGGGCTACGAGCAGTACTTC. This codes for CASSLGTGGYEQYF.